A single T cell receptor (beta chain) is shown here with its context. The sample originates from a study of blood T cell repertoires in COVID-19. Study context: Samples came from the United States, Italy and Spain, spanning acute and convalescent COVID-19.

Germline-derived CDR1 and CDR2 are SGHKS and YYEKEE (reference sequence). Trimming pared 6 bases from V and 6 bases from J, leaving 15 bases between. The CDR3 contains 13 residues. The table came from immunoSEQ multiplex PCR; TCRdb's copy has only in-frame clones and leaves some out. The sample contains 330,000 or so clones, around 90% of which appear only once. This clonotype was obtained from a man aged 30 to 39 with COVID-19, enrolled during active disease. The genes are TRBV5-5 and TRBJ1-1; the D gene is possibly TRBD1 (6 bases). The sequenced sample was peripheral blood. Here the CDR3 DNA reads TGTGCCAGCACCACCACAGGGACCCCTGAAGCTTTCTTT. This codes for CASTTTGTPEAFF.